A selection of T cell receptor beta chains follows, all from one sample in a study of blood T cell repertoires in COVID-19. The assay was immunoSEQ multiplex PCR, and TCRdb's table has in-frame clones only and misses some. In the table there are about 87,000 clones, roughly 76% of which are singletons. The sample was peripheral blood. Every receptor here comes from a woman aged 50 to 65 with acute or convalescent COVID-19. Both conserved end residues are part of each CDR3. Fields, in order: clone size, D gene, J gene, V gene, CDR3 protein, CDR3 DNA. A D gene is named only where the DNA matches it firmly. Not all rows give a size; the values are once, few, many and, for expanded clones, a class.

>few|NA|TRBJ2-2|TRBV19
CASSIDLGVSGLFF
TGTGCCAGTAGTATAGATCTGGGCGTGAGCGGGCTGTTTTTT
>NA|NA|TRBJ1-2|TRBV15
CATRRGGATYGYTF
TGTGCCACCCGAAGGGGAGGGGCGACCTATGGCTACACCTTC
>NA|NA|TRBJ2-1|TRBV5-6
CASSFFPNEQFF
TGTGCCAGCAGCTTCTTTCCCAATGAGCAGTTCTTC
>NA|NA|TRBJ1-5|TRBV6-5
CASRMSPGQPQHF
TGTGCCAGCAGGATGTCGCCGGGGCAGCCCCAGCATTTT
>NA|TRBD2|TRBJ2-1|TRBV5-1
CASSLVGTSGNEQFF
TGCGCCAGCAGCTTGGTTGGGACTAGCGGTAATGAGCAGTTCTTC
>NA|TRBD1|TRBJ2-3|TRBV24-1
CATSDPGQTSTDTQYF
TGTGCCACCAGTGACCCGGGACAGACTAGCACAGATACGCAGTATTTT
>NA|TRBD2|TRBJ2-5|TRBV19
CASSSSGGRSETQYF
TGTGCCAGTAGTAGCAGCGGGGGGCGATCAGAGACCCAGTACTTC
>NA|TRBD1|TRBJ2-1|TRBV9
CASSQGTGWGEQFF
TGTGCCAGCAGTCAGGGGACAGGGTGGGGTGAGCAGTTCTTC
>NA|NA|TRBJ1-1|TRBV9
CASSRDWNTEAFF
TGTGCCAGCAGTCGCGACTGGAACACTGAAGCTTTCTTT
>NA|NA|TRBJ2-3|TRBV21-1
CASSKAERGGLFADTQYF
TGTGCCAGCAGCAAGGCGGAGCGGGGGGGCCTATTCGCAGATACGCAGTATTTT
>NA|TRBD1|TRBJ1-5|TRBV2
CASSADRGLQPQHF
TGTGCCAGCAGTGCGGACAGGGGGCTTCAGCCCCAGCATTTT
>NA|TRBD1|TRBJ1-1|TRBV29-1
CSVKRGHPNTEAFF
TGCAGCGTTAAAAGGGGGCACCCGAACACTGAAGCTTTCTTT
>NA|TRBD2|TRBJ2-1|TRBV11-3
CASSLAGGSYNEQFF
TGTGCCAGCAGTTTAGCGGGGGGCTCCTACAATGAGCAGTTCTTC
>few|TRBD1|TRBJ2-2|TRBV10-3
CAISEGQGENTGELFF
TGTGCCATCAGTGAGGGACAGGGGGAGAACACCGGGGAGCTGTTTTTT
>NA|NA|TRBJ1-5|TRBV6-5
CASSPGGAQPQHF
TGTGCCAGCAGCCCGGGGGGTGCCCAGCCCCAGCATTTT
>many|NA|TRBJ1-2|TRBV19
CASSIAFRGGYTF
TGTGCCAGTAGTATAGCCTTCCGGGGAGGCTACACCTTC
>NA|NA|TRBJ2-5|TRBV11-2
CASSLLIETQYF
TGTGCCAGCAGCTTACTAATTGAGACCCAGTACTTC